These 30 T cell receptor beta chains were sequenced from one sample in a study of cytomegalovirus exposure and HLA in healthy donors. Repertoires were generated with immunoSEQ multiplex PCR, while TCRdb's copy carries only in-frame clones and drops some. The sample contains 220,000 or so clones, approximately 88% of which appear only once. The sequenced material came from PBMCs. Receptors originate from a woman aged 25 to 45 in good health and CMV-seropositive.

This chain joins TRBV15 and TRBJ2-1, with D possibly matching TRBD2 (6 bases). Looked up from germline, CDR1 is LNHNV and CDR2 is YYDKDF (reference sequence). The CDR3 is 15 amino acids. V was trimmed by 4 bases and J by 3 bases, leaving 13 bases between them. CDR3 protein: CATSTDAGSYNEQFF. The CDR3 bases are TGTGCCACCAGCACCGACGCCGGGAGCTACAATGAGCAGTTCTTC.

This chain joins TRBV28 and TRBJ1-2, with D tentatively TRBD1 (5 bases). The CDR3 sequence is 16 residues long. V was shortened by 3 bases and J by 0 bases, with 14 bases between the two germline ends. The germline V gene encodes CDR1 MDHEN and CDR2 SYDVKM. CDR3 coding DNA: TGTGCCAGCAGTTTCCCCCGACAGAGCCCTAACTATGGCTACACCTTC. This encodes CASSFPRQSPNYGYTF.

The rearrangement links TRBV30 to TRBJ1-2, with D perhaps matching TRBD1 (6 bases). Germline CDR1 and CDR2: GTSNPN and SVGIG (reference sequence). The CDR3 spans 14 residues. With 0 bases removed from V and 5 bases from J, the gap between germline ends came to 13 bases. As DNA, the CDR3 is TGTGCCTGGAGTGTAAGGGGGACGTTTTATGGCTACACCTTC. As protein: CAWSVRGTFYGYTF.

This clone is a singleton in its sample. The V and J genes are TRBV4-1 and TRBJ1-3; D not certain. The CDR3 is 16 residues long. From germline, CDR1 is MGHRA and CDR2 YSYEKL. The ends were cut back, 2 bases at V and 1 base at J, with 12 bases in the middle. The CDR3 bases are TGCGCCAGCAGCCAACCTTGGGCCTCGTCTGGAAACACCATATATTTT. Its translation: CASSQPWASSGNTIYF.

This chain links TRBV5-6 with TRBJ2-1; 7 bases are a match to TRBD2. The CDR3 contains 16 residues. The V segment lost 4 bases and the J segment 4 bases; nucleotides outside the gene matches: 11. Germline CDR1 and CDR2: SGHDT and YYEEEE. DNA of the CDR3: TGTGCCAGCAGCCCTTTAGCGGGTCGGGAATACAATGAGCAGTTCTTC. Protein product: CASSPLAGREYNEQFF.

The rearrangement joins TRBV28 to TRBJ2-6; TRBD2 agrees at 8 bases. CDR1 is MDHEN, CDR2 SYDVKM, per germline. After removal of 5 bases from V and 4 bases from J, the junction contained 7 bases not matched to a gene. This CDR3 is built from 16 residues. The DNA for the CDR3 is TGTGCCAGCAGTCCCGGGGGGGCGTTAGGGGCCAACGTCCTGACTTTC. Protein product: CASSPGGALGANVLTF.

In DNA form, the CDR3 reads TGCAGCGTTGCAATTACTGCATTAACAGGGGGCAATGAGCAGTTCTTC. Translated: CSVAITALTGGNEQFF. J is TRBJ2-1 and V is TRBV29-1; 8 positions match TRBD1. The CDR3 extends over 16 amino acids. CDR1 is SQVTM, CDR2 ANQGSEA, per germline. V lost 4 bases, J lost 6 bases, and 14 bases stayed unmatched.

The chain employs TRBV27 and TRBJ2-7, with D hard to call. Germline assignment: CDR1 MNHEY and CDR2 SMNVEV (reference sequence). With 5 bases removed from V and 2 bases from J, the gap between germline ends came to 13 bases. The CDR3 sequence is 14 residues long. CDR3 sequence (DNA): TGTGCCAGCAGTGCGTCGGACGGCCCCTACGAGCAGTACTTC. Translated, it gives CASSASDGPYEQYF.

CDR3 bases: TGTGCCAGCAGATTCCAGTCTAGCACAGATACGCAGTATTTT. It codes for CASRFQSSTDTQYF. The genes are TRBV6-1 and TRBJ2-3, with D unresolved. The length of the CDR3 is 14 residues. Trimming pared 6 bases from V and 0 bases from J, leaving 10 bases between. Looked up from germline, CDR1 is MNHNS and CDR2 is SASEGT.

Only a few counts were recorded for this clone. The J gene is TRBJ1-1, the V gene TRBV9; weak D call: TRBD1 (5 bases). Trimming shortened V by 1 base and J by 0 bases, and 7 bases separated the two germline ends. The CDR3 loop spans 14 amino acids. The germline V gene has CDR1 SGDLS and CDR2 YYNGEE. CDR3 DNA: TGTGCCAGCAGCGTATCAGGGATGAACACTGAAGCTTTCTTT. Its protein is CASSVSGMNTEAFF.

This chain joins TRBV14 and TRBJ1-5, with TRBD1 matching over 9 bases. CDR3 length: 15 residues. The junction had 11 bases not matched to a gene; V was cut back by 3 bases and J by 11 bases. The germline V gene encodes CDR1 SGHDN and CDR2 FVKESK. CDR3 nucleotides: TGTGCCAGCAGCCAGCCGGGACAGGGTATTGTGGCCCAGCATTTT. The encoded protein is CASSQPGQGIVAQHF.

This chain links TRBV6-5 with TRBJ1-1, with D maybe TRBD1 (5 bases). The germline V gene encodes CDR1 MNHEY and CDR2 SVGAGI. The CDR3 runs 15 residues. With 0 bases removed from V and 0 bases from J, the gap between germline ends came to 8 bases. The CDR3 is CASSYSGDMNTEAFF. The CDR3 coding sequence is TGTGCCAGCAGTTACTCGGGGGATATGAACACTGAAGCTTTCTTT.

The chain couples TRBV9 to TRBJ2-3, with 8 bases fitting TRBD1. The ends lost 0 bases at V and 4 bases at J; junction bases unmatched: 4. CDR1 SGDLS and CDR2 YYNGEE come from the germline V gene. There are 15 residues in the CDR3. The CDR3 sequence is CASSVGTGWADTQYF. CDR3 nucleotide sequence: TGTGCCAGCAGCGTAGGGACAGGGTGGGCAGATACGCAGTATTTT.

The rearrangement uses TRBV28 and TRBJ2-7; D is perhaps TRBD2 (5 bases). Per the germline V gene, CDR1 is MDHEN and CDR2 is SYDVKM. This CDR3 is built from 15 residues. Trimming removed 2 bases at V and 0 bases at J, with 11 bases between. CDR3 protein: CASSLAGFFSYEQYF. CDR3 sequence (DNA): TGTGCCAGCAGTTTAGCGGGCTTCTTCTCCTACGAGCAGTACTTC.

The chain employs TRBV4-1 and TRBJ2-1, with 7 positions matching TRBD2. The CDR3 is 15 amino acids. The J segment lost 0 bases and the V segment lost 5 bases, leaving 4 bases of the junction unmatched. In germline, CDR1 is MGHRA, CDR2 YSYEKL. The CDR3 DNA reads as TGCGCCAGCAGCTCGAGCGGGAACTCCTACAATGAGCAGTTCTTC. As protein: CASSSSGNSYNEQFF.

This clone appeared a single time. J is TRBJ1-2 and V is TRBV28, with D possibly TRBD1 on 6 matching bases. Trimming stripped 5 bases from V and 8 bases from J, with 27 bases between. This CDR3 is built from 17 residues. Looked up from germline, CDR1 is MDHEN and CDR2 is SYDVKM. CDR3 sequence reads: CASSQVSGGHMVRGYTF. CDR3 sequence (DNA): TGTGCCAGCAGTCAAGTTTCCGGGGGGCACATGGTCCGGGGCTACACCTTC.

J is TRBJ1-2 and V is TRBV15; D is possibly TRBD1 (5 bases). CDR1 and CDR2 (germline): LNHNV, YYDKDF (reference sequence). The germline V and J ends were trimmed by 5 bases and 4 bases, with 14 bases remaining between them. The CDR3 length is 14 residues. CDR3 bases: TGTGCCACCAGCCCTCAGGGCAAAACCTATGGCTACACCTTC. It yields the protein CATSPQGKTYGYTF.

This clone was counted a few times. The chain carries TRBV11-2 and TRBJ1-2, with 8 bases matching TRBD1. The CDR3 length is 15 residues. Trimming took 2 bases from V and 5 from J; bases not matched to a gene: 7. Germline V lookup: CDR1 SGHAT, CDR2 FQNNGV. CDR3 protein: CASSLMTGAGYGYTF. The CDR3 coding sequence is TGTGCCAGCAGCTTAATGACAGGGGCGGGGTATGGCTACACCTTC.

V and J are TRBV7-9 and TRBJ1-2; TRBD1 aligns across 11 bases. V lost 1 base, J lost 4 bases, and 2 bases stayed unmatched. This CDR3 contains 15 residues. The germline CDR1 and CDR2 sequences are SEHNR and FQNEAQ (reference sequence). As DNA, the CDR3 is TGTGCCAGCAGCTTAGTAGGGACAGGGGGCTATGGCTACACCTTC. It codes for CASSLVGTGGYGYTF.

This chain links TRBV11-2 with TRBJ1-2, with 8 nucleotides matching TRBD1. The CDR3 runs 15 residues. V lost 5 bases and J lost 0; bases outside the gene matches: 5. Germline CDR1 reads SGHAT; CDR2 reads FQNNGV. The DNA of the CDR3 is TGTGCCAGCAGCCAGGGGGCCGCAGCTAACTATGGCTACACCTTC. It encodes CASSQGAAANYGYTF.

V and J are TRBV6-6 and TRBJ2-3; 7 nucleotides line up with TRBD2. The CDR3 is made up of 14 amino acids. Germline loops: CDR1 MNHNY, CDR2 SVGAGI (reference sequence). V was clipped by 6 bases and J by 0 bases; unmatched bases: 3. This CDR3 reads CASSSAGSTDTQYF. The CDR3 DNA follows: TGTGCCAGCAGCTCAGCGGGAAGCACAGATACGCAGTATTTT.

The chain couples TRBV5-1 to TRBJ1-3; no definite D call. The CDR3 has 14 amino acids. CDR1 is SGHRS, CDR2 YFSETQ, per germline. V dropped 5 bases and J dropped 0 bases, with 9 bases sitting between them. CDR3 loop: CASSAVASGNTIYF. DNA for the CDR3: TGCGCCAGCAGTGCAGTAGCCTCTGGAAACACCATATATTTT.

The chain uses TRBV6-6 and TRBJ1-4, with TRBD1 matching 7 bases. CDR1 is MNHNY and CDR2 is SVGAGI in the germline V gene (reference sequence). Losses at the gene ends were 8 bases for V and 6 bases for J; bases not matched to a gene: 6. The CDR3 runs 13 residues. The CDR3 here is CASSRQGHEKLFF. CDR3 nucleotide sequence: TGTGCCAGCTCCAGACAGGGCCATGAAAAACTGTTTTTT.

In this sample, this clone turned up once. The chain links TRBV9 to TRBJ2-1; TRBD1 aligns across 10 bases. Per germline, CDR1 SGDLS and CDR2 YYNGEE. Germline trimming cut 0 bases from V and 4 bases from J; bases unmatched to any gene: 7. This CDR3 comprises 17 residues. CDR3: CASSVEGGTGDYNEQFF. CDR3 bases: TGTGCCAGCAGCGTAGAGGGGGGGACAGGGGATTACAATGAGCAGTTCTTC. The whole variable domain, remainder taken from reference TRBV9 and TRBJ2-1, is DSGVTQTPKHLITATGQRVTLRCSPRSGDLSVYWYQQSLDQGLQFLIQYYNGEERAKGNILERFSAQQFPDLHSELNLSSLELGDSALYFCASSVEGGTGDYNEQFFGPGTRLTVL.

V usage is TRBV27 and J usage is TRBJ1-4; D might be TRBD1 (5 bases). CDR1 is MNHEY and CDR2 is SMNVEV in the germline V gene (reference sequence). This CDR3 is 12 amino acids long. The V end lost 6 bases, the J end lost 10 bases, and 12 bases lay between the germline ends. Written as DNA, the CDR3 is TGTGCCAGCAGGGTAGGGGCGGGAAAACTGTTTTTT. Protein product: CASRVGAGKLFF.

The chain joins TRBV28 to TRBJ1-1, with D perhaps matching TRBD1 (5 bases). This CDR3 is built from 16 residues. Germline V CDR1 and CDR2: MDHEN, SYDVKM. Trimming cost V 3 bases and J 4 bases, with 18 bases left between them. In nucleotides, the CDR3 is TGTGCCAGCAGTTTCTGGGGGGGATCTAGGGGCACTGAAGCTTTCTTT. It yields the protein CASSFWGGSRGTEAFF.

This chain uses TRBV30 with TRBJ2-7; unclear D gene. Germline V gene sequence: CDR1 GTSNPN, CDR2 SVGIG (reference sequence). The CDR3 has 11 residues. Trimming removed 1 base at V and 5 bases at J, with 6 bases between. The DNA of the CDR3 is TGTGCCTGGAGTGGGGTTAACGAGCAGTACTTC. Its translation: CAWSGVNEQYF. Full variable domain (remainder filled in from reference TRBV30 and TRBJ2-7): SQTIHQWPATLVQPVGSPLSLECTVEGTSNPNLYWYRQAAGRGLQLLFYSVGIGQISSEVPQNLSASRPQDRQFILSSKKLLLSDSGFYLCAWSGVNEQYFGPGTRLTVT.

This CDR3 reads CASRTPEGPYEQYF. The CDR3 DNA reads as TGTGCCAGCAGGACACCCGAGGGGCCGTACGAGCAGTACTTC. The chain combines TRBV2 with TRBJ2-7; either TRBD1 or TRBD2 may fit D (5 bases each). Germline V gene data show CDR1 as SNHLY and CDR2 as FYNNEI. There are 14 residues in the CDR3. V was shortened by 6 bases and J by 4 bases, with 16 bases between the two germline ends.

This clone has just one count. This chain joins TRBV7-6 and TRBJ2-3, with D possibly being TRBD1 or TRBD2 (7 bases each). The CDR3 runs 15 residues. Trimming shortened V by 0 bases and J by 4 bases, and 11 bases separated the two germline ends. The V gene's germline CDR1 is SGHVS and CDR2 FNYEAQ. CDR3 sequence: CASSLAGGGSDTQYF. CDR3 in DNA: TGTGCCAGCAGCTTAGCGGGAGGGGGCTCAGATACGCAGTATTTT.

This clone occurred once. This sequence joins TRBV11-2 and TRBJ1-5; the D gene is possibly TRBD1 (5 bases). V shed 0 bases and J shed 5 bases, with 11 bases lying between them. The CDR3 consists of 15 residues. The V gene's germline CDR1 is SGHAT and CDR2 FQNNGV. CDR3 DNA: TGTGCCAGCAGCTTAGAGTCAGGGCCCCATCAGCCCCAGCATTTT. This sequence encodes CASSLESGPHQPQHF.